This paragraph reports one T cell receptor (beta chain). Germline V gene sequence: CDR1 MDHEN, CDR2 SYDVKM. The CDR3 has 14 amino acids. V gave up 1 base and J gave up 10 bases; unmatched junction bases: 2. The record originates from a study of long-term antiretroviral therapy in people with HIV. Running of the v3.0 immunoSEQ assay took place at survey level. The assay was immunoSEQ multiplex PCR, and TCRdb's table has in-frame clones only and misses some. The sample carries 20,000 to 30,000 clones, approximately 82% recorded once. The chain couples TRBV28 to TRBJ1-4, with TRBD1 matching over 11 bases. This sequence was found in a man aged 45-65 years with HIV. Sequencing was performed on unsorted PBMCs, taken 3 years after starting antiretroviral therapy. Written as DNA, the CDR3 is TGTGCCAGCAGTTTATATGGGACAGGGGGAAAACTGTTTTTT. Translated: CASSLYGTGGKLFF.